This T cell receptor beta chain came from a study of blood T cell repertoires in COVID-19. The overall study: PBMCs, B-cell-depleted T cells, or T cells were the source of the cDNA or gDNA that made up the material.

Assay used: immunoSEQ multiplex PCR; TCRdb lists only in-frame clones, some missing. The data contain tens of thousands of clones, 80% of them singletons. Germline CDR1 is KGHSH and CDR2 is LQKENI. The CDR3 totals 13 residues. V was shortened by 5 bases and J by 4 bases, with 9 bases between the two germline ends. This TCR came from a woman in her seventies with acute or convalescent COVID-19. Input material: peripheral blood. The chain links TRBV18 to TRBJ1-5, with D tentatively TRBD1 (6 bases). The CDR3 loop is CASSEQGNQPQHF. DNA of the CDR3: TGTGCCAGCTCAGAACAGGGAAATCAGCCCCAGCATTTT.